The clone carrying this TCR beta chain is deemed medium-sized. Its antigen is not known. The germline V gene has CDR1 SQVTM and CDR2 ANQGSEA. The trim removed 7 bases at V and 3 bases at J, leaving 6 bases unmatched. This CDR3 comprises 14 residues. This record comes from a study of liver allograft versus peripheral blood T cells. As for the study in general: A comparison was made between T cell receptor repertoires in transplanted livers and those in recipients' peripheral blood. Study-wide findings and caveats: It was reported that the T cell receptor repertoires found inside liver allografts differed from those that were detected in peripheral blood.

Each CDR3 protein gets one entry after TCRdb re-called the reads with MiXCR. The profile covers 8,500 to 9,500 distinct CDR3 sequences, with just over 20% appearing a single time and approximately 5.3% taken by the ten largest. The chain combines TRBV29-1 with TRBJ1-6, with 7 bases lining up with TRBD1. The receptor was isolated from a human patient who had a liver transplant. Some T cells may be the graft donor's. CDR3 residues: CSGPGQHYNSPLHF. For the CDR3, the DNA is TGCAGCGGGCCGGGACAGCACTATAATTCACCCCTCCACTTT. The complete variable domain, with remaining parts taken from reference TRBV29-1 and TRBJ1-6, reads SAVISQKPSRDICQRGTSLTIQCQVDSQVTMMFWYRQQPGQSLTLIATANQGSEATYESGFVIDKFPISRPNLTFSTLTVSNMSPEDSSIYLCSGPGQHYNSPLHFGNGTRLTVT.